This entry lists 24 T cell receptor beta chains sequenced from one sample in a study of T cell responses to AZD1222 COVID-19 vaccine. Libraries were prepared by immunoSEQ multiplex PCR; TCRdb keeps only in-frame clonotypes and omits some of them. The sample holds some 170,000 clones, roughly 92% seen once. The sample consisted of peripheral blood, taken on day 0 of AZD1222 vaccination. These receptors all stem from an adult in good health.

V usage is TRBV29-1 and J usage is TRBJ2-3; the match to TRBD2 covers 12 bases. This CDR3 is built from 17 residues. The V and J ends lost 4 bases and 3 bases, in that order; junction bases with no gene match: 11. Germline V gives CDR1 SQVTM, CDR2 ANQGSEA. The CDR3 here is CSVGASGRAGRTDTQYF. As DNA, the CDR3 is TGCAGCGTTGGGGCTAGCGGGAGGGCCGGTAGGACAGATACGCAGTATTTT.

The genes are TRBV6-5 and TRBJ2-7; no firm D call. V was trimmed by 0 bases and J by 0 bases, leaving 12 bases between them. This CDR3 is 16 amino acids long. Per the germline V gene, CDR1 is MNHEY and CDR2 is SVGAGI. In nucleotides, the CDR3 is TGTGCCAGCAGTTACTCTGGTGTGGCCGTCTCCTACGAGCAGTACTTC. Encoded protein: CASSYSGVAVSYEQYF.

V is TRBV2 and J is TRBJ1-5, with D perhaps matching TRBD1 (5 bases). Between the trimmed V and J ends, which lost 6 bases and 8 bases, there was a span of 17 bases. The CDR3 runs 14 residues. CDR1 is SNHLY and CDR2 is FYNNEI in the germline V gene. CDR3: CASSAGTIIEPQHF. In nucleotides, the CDR3 is TGTGCCAGCAGCGCTGGGACCATTATAGAGCCCCAGCATTTT.

Only a few counts were recorded for this clone. V gene TRBV6-5 combines with J gene TRBJ1-2; 7 bases fit TRBD1. The germline V gene encodes CDR1 MNHEY and CDR2 SVGAGI. The J segment lost 6 bases and the V segment lost 8 bases, leaving 9 bases of the junction unmatched. There are 13 residues in the CDR3. CDR3 DNA sequence: TGTGCCAGCCAAGAACAGGGGCGCCATGGCTACACCTTC. It specifies CASQEQGRHGYTF.

The rearrangement links TRBV4-1 to TRBJ1-4; TRBD1 aligns across 9 bases. Germline lookup yields CDR1 MGHRA and CDR2 YSYEKL. This CDR3 comprises 15 residues. With V trimmed by 4 bases and J by 5 bases, 5 bases remained unmatched. CDR3 coding DNA: TGCGCCAGCAGCCCGCAGACAGGGGGGAATGAAAAACTGTTTTTT. Encoded protein: CASSPQTGGNEKLFF.

The rearrangement links TRBV19 to TRBJ2-7; 9 positions agree with TRBD2. Germline assignment: CDR1 LNHDA and CDR2 SQIVND (reference sequence). V lost 3 bases to trimming and J lost 5 bases; unmatched junction nucleotides: 11. The CDR3 runs to 16 residues. The CDR3 region is CASSIQGLAMFNEQYF. CDR3 in DNA: TGTGCCAGTAGTATCCAAGGACTAGCGATGTTTAACGAGCAGTACTTC.

This chain links TRBV24-1 with TRBJ2-3; D is possibly TRBD1 (6 bases). CDR3 size: 20 residues. In germline, CDR1 is KGHDR, CDR2 SFDVKD. V was shortened by 5 bases and J by 0 bases, with 26 bases between the two germline ends. CDR3 in DNA: TGTGCCACCAGTGCCCCGTGGGGGCGCCCAGCCCCTTGGAGCACAGATACGCAGTATTTT. Translated, it gives CATSAPWGRPAPWSTDTQYF.

The rearrangement links TRBV19 to TRBJ1-6, with 7 nucleotides matching TRBD1. Germline loops: CDR1 LNHDA, CDR2 SQIVND (reference sequence). The CDR3 has 15 amino acids. J was trimmed by 7 bases and V by 5 bases; bases with no gene match: 8. The CDR3 here is CASSPTGTGNSPLHF. The CDR3, as DNA: TGTGCCAGTAGTCCGACAGGGACCGGAAATTCACCCCTCCACTTT.

CDR3 in amino acids: CASSPDRTNEQFF. As DNA, the CDR3 is TGTGCCAGCTCACCAGATAGAACAAATGAGCAGTTCTTC. The gene calls are TRBV18 and TRBJ2-1; D is unclear. The germline V gene has CDR1 KGHSH and CDR2 LQKENI. This CDR3 has 13 amino acids. V was cut by 2 bases and J by 7 bases, with 9 bases left in between.

The rearrangement joins TRBV29-1 to TRBJ1-2; D possibly corresponds to TRBD1 (5 bases). V lost 2 bases and J lost 4, with 11 bases in between. Germline V lookup: CDR1 SQVTM, CDR2 ANQGSEA. The CDR3 has 13 amino acids. This CDR3 is CSVETGLGYGYTF. CDR3 nucleotide sequence: TGCAGCGTTGAAACAGGCCTTGGCTATGGCTACACCTTC.

The V gene is TRBV27, the J gene TRBJ2-4; 8 positions match TRBD2. The junction had 10 bases not matched to a gene; V was cut back by 2 bases and J by 16 bases. The CDR3 has 13 amino acids. Germline CDR1 is MNHEY and CDR2 is SMNVEV (reference sequence). In DNA form, the CDR3 reads TGTGCCAGCAGTTTAGCTAGCGGGCACCGCATTTACTTC. This translates into CASSLASGHRIYF.

This clone occurred once. The chain recombines TRBV7-8 with TRBJ2-7; D gene uncertain. Germline V lookup: CDR1 SGHVS, CDR2 FQNEAQ. The CDR3 totals 14 residues. Deletions cut 5 bases from V and 2 bases from J, with 13 bases between. The CDR3 is CASSVGIGAYEQYF. The CDR3 coding sequence is TGTGCCAGCAGCGTGGGGATTGGAGCCTACGAGCAGTACTTC.

This clone was found once. The chain is built from TRBV10-1 and TRBJ2-1, with 7 positions matching TRBD2. Trimming removed 7 bases from V and 6 bases from J; junction bases left unmatched: 6. CDR1 is WNHNN and CDR2 is SYGVQD in the germline V gene (reference sequence). This CDR3 has 13 residues. Written as DNA, the CDR3 is TGCGCCAGCAAAGGACTAGTGGGCAATGAGCAGTTCTTC. Protein sequence: CASKGLVGNEQFF.

The V and J genes are TRBV27 and TRBJ2-3, with D uncertain. The CDR3 has 16 amino acids. With 2 bases removed from V and 4 bases from J, the gap between germline ends came to 16 bases. CDR1 is MNHEY and CDR2 is SMNVEV in the germline V gene (reference sequence). Here the CDR3 reads CASSLTPDLAADTQYF. The CDR3 region has the DNA TGTGCCAGCAGTTTAACCCCGGACCTCGCGGCAGATACGCAGTATTTT.

The chain is built from TRBV28 and TRBJ2-7, with 9 bases lining up with TRBD2. The trim removed 2 bases at V and 6 bases at J, leaving 8 bases unmatched. The CDR3 spans 15 residues. Per the germline V gene, CDR1 is MDHEN and CDR2 is SYDVKM. CDR3 sequence: CASSLRPSGTREQYF. DNA of the CDR3: TGTGCCAGCAGTTTACGGCCTAGCGGGACTCGCGAGCAGTACTTC.

The chain joins TRBV5-1 to TRBJ2-2; 12 nucleotides line up with TRBD2. J gave up 6 bases and V 1 base, and 19 bases lay outside the gene matches. The CDR3 runs to 21 residues. From germline, CDR1 is SGHRS and CDR2 YFSETQ. The CDR3 protein is CASSLRAGRIPTSGRAGELFF. Written as DNA, the CDR3 is TGCGCCAGCAGCTTGAGGGCAGGGAGGATACCGACTAGCGGGAGAGCCGGGGAGCTGTTTTTT.

The rearrangement links TRBV4-2 to TRBJ1-2, with D possibly being TRBD1 (5 bases). This CDR3 has 16 amino acids. Germline V gene sequence: CDR1 LGHNA, CDR2 YNFKEQ. V was cut by 3 bases and J by 4 bases, with 18 bases left in between. CDR3 sequence reads: CASSQTVRELGYGYTF. CDR3 nucleotides: TGTGCCAGCAGCCAGACCGTCAGGGAACTCGGCTATGGCTACACCTTC.

The chain joins TRBV6-6 to TRBJ1-5; 9 bases map to TRBD1. The CDR3 extends over 18 amino acids. V shed 5 bases, J shed 0 bases, and the junction held 11 bases outside the gene matches. Germline-derived CDR1 and CDR2 are MNHNY and SVGAGI (reference sequence). The CDR3 DNA follows: TGTGCCAGCAGTCGGGCGGGACAGGGAATCTTTAGCAATCAGCCCCAGCATTTT. Its translation: CASSRAGQGIFSNQPQHF.

CDR3 DNA sequence: TGTGCCAGCAGCGACTACCCAGGACTAGCCAAATTTAACACCGGGGAGCTGTTTTTT. It is translated as CASSDYPGLAKFNTGELFF. The V gene is TRBV2, the J gene TRBJ2-2, with 8 nucleotides matching TRBD2. The CDR3 totals 19 residues. Trimming took 6 bases from V and 2 from J; bases not matched to a gene: 17. Germline V CDR1 and CDR2: SNHLY, FYNNEI.

The chain has TRBV18 and TRBJ1-4, with unresolved D. Germline loops: CDR1 KGHSH, CDR2 LQKENI. This CDR3 comprises 14 residues. Trimming cost V 3 bases and J 8 bases, with 13 bases left between them. The CDR3 sequence is CASSPSRKSEKLFF. CDR3 bases: TGTGCCAGCTCACCGTCCCGGAAGAGCGAAAAACTGTTTTTT.

The V gene is TRBV7-9, the J gene TRBJ1-6; D is undetermined. Trimming took 3 bases from V and 5 from J, leaving 8 bases between them. This CDR3 region has 14 residues. Germline V gives CDR1 SEHNR, CDR2 FQNEAQ (reference sequence). The CDR3 is CASSFRTDNSPLHF. The CDR3 DNA reads TGTGCCAGCAGCTTCCGTACGGATAATTCACCCCTCCACTTT.

The chain employs TRBV7-9 and TRBJ1-3; 7 positions agree with TRBD1. The ends lost 2 bases at V and 4 bases at J; junction bases unmatched: 5. The germline V gene encodes CDR1 SEHNR and CDR2 FQNEAQ (reference sequence). The CDR3 is 15 residues long. The CDR3 DNA reads as TGTGCCAGCAGCTTACTCGCAGGGGGAGGAAACACCATATATTTT. Translated: CASSLLAGGGNTIYF.

The V call is TRBV6-5, the J call TRBJ1-2; D might be TRBD1 (6 bases). CDR3 length: 16 residues. The germline V and J ends were trimmed by 4 bases and 4 bases, with 19 bases remaining between them. CDR1 and CDR2 from the germline V gene are MNHEY and SVGAGI. Written as DNA, the CDR3 is TGTGCCAGCAGTTCCCCTGAGGGGCGGGGGCTCTATGGCTACACCTTC. Protein: CASSSPEGRGLYGYTF.

The rearrangement joins TRBV5-8 to TRBJ1-3, with unresolved D. The germline V gene encodes CDR1 SGHTS and CDR2 YDEGEE. The CDR3 loop spans 16 amino acids. The ends were cut back, 4 bases at V and 0 bases at J, with 14 bases in the middle. As DNA, the CDR3 is TGTGCCAGCAGCAAGACGGCGTTGGGCTCTGGAAACACCATATATTTT. Amino acids: CASSKTALGSGNTIYF.